This T cell receptor beta chain was observed in a study of cytomegalovirus exposure and HLA in healthy donors. Study results and limitations: Overall, 164 TCR beta chains were annotated as cytomegalovirus-associated.

The CDR3 has 14 amino acids. V was pared by 9 bases and J by 0 bases, with 11 bases between. In germline, CDR1 is WNHNN, CDR2 SYGVQD (reference sequence). Of note for this clone: Its antigen is currently unknown.

The PCR was carried out with 60 Vbeta primers and 13 Jbeta primers. Assay used: immunoSEQ multiplex PCR; TCRdb lists only in-frame clones, some missing. This repertoire shows about 160,000 clones, around 79% found once; its top ten account for about 1%. V is TRBV10-1 and J is TRBJ2-2, with D perhaps matching TRBD1 (6 bases). This clonotype originated in a woman in her forties or fifties in good health and CMV-seropositive. Sequencing input: PBMCs. CDR3: CASQGFANTGELFF. CDR3 DNA sequence: TGCGCCAGTCAGGGGTTTGCGAACACCGGGGAGCTGTTTTTT.